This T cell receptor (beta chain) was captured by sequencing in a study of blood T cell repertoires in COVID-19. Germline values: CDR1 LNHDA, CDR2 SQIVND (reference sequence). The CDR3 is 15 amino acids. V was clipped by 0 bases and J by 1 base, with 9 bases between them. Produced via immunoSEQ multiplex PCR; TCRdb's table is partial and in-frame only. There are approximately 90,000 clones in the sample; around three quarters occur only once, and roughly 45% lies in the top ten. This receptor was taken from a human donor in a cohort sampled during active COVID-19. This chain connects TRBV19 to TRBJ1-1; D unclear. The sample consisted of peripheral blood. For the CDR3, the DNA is TGTGCCAGTAGTATAGATCAAGGAGCGAACACTGAAGCTTTCTTT. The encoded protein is CASSIDQGANTEAFF.